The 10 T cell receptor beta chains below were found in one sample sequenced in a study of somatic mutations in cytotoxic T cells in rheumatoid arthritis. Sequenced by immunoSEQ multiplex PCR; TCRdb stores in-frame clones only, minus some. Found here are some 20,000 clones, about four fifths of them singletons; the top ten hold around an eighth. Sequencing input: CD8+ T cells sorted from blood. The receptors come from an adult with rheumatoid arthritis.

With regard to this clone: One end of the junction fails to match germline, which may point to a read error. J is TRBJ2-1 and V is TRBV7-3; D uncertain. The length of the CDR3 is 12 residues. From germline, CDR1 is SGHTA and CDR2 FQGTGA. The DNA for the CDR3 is TGTGCCAGCAGCTCCGACGGCAATCAGCAGTTCTTC. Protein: CASSSDGNQQFF.

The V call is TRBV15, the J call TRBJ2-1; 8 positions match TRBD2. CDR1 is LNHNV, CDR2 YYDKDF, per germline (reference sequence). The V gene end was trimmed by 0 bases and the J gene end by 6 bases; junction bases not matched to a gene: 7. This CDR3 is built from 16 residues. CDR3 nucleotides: TGTGCCACCAGCAGAGATCGAAGCGGGAGAGTCAATGAGCAGTTCTTC. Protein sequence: CATSRDRSGRVNEQFF.

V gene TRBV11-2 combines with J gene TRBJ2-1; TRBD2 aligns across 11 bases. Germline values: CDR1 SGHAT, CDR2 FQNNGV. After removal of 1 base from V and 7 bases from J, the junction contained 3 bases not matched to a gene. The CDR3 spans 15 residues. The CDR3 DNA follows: TGTGCCAGCAGCTTAGGGCTAGCGGGGGGAAATGAGCAGTTCTTC. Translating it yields CASSLGLAGGNEQFF.

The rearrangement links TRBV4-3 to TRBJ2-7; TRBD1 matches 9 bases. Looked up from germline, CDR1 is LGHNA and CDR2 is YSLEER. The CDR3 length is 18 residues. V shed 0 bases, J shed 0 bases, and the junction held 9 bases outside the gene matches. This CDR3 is CASSQDNPGTGSSYEQYF. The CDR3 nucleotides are TGCGCCAGCAGCCAAGATAACCCCGGGACAGGGAGCTCCTACGAGCAGTACTTC.

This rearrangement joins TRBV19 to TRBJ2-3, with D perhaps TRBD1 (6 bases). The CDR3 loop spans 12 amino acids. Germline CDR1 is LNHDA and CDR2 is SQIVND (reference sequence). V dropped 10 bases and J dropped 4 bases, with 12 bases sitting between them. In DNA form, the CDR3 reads TGTGCCACATCACAGGGACCAGATACGCAGTATTTT. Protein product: CATSQGPDTQYF.

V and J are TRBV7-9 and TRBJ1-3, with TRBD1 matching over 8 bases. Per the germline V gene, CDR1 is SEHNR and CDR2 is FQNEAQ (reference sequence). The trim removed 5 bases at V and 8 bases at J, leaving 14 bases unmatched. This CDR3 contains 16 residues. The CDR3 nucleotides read TGTGCCAGCAGCCCACGAGCGGGACAGGACCGATACACCATATATTTT. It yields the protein CASSPRAGQDRYTIYF.

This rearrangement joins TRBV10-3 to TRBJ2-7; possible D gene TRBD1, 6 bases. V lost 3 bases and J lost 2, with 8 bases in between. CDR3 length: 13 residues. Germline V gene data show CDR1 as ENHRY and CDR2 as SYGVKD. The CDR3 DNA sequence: TGTGCCATCAGTGACAGGGGCCCCTACGAGCAGTACTTC. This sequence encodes CAISDRGPYEQYF.

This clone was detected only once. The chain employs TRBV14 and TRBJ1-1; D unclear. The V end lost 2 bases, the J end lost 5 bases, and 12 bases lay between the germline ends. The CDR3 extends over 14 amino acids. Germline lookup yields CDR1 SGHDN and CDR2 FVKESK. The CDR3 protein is CASSQSPGRTEAFF. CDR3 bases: TGTGCCAGCAGCCAATCCCCCGGGAGGACTGAAGCTTTCTTT. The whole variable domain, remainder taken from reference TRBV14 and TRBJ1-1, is EAGVTQFPSHSVIEKGQTVTLRCDPISGHDNLYWYRRVMGKEIKFLLHFVKESKQDESGMPNNRFLAERTGGTYSTLKVQPAELEDSGVYFCASSQSPGRTEAFFGQGTRLTVV.

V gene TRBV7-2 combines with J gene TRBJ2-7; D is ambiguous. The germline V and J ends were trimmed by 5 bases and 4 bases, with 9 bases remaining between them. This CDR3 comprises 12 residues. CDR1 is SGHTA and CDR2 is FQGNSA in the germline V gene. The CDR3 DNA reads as TGTGCCAGCAGCCCTGACGGTTACGAGCAGTACGTC. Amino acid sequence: CASSPDGYEQYV.

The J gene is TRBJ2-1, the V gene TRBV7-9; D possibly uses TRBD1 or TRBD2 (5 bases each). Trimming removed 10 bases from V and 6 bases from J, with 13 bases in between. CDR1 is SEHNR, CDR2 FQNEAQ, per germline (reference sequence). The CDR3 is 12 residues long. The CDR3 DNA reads TGTGCCACCTCCAGGGAGCGCAATGAGCAGTTCTTC. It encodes CATSRERNEQFF.